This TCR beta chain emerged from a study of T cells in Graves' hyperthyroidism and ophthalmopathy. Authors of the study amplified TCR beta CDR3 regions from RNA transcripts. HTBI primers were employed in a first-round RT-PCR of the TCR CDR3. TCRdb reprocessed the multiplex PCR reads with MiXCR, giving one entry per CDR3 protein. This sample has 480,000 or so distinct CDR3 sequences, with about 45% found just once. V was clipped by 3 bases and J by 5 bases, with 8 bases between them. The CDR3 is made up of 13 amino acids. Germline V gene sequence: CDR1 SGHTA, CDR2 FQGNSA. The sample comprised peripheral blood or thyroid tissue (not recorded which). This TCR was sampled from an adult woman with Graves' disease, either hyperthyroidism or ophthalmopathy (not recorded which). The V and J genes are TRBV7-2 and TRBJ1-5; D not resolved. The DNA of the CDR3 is TGTGCCAGCAGCTTTATGGACGATCAGCCCCAGCATTTT. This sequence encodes CASSFMDDQPQHF.